Listed below are T cell receptor beta chains from one sample, sequenced in a study of shared clonotypes between healthy human individuals. Generated by immunoSEQ multiplex PCR, the TCRdb table keeps only in-frame clones and is missing some. The sample lists some 1,100,000 clones; approximately 80% were seen once. The sample consisted of memory CD4+ T cells from PBMCs. The receptors here all came from a man younger than 30 in good health. Some clones in this sample may be carry-over from other donors' samples. The CDR3 runs from the conserved cysteine through the conserved F or W. A D gene is named only where the DNA matches it firmly. Expanded clones are given a class, and other clones once, few, many or no size at all.

clone size: .
D gene: TRBD2
J gene: TRBJ2-7
V gene: TRBV28
CDR3 protein: CASSLPLAGTYEQYF
CDR3 DNA: TGTGCCAGCAGTTTACCGCTAGCGGGGACCTACGAGCAGTACTTC

clone size: .
D gene: .
J gene: TRBJ2-7
V gene: TRBV28
CDR3 protein: CASSLLATRTYEQYF
CDR3 DNA: TGTGCCAGCAGTTTATTGGCCACACGTACCTACGAGCAGTACTTC

clone size: .
D gene: .
J gene: TRBJ2-1
V gene: TRBV9
CDR3 protein: CASSVRAGVGGGFEQFF
CDR3 DNA: TGTGCCAGCAGCGTGCGTGCGGGCGTCGGAGGGGGCTTCGAGCAGTTCTTC

clone size: .
D gene: TRBD2
J gene: TRBJ2-7
V gene: TRBV2
CDR3 protein: CASSTGTTGTNEQYF
CDR3 DNA: TGTGCCAGCAGTACCGGGACTACTGGAACAAACGAGCAGTACTTC

clone size: .
D gene: .
J gene: TRBJ2-7
V gene: TRBV6-6
CDR3 protein: CASRGRTGQASGEQYF
CDR3 DNA: TGTGCCAGCAGAGGGCGTACCGGACAAGCAAGTGGAGAGCAGTACTTC

clone size: once
D gene: .
J gene: TRBJ2-3
V gene: TRBV6-5
CDR3 protein: CASSSGRADTQYF
CDR3 DNA: TGTGCCAGCAGTTCTGGCAGGGCAGATACGCAGTATTTT

clone size: few
D gene: TRBD1
J gene: TRBJ2-2
V gene: TRBV29-1
CDR3 protein: CSVSQGARHGELFF
CDR3 DNA: TGCAGCGTGTCACAGGGGGCGCGGCACGGGGAGCTGTTTTTT

clone size: .
D gene: TRBD1
J gene: TRBJ2-3
V gene: TRBV6-6
CDR3 protein: CASSSLDRDYTQYF
CDR3 DNA: TGTGCCAGCAGTTCCCTGGACAGGGATTATACGCAGTATTTT

clone size: .
D gene: .
J gene: TRBJ2-5
V gene: TRBV7-3
CDR3 protein: CASSLLAQETQYF
CDR3 DNA: TGTGCCAGCAGCTTACTAGCTCAAGAGACCCAGTACTTC

clone size: .
D gene: TRBD1
J gene: TRBJ1-2
V gene: TRBV27
CDR3 protein: CASTARQGVGIYTF
CDR3 DNA: TGTGCCAGTACGGCCCGACAGGGGGTCGGCATCTACACCTTC

clone size: .
D gene: TRBD1
J gene: TRBJ2-6
V gene: TRBV18
CDR3 protein: CASSPLAPGGAVGANVLTF
CDR3 DNA: TGTGCCAGCTCACCACTTGCGCCAGGGGGCGCGGTTGGGGCCAACGTCCTGACTTTC

clone size: many
D gene: .
J gene: TRBJ2-1
V gene: TRBV11-3
CDR3 protein: CASSFGVTRNEQFF
CDR3 DNA: TGTGCCAGCAGCTTTGGGGTAACCCGCAATGAGCAGTTCTTC

clone size: once
D gene: .
J gene: TRBJ2-5
V gene: TRBV7-6
CDR3 protein: CASSYPGLPESPWTETQYF
CDR3 DNA: TGTGCCAGCAGCTACCCGGGACTCCCGGAATCTCCCTGGACGGAGACCCAGTACTTC

clone size: .
D gene: .
J gene: TRBJ1-5
V gene: TRBV10-3
CDR3 protein: CAISESMRAQHF
CDR3 DNA: TGTGCCATCAGTGAGTCGATGAGGGCCCAGCATTTT

clone size: .
D gene: .
J gene: TRBJ1-1
V gene: TRBV9
CDR3 protein: CASSPQNTEAFF
CDR3 DNA: TGTGCCAGCAGCCCGCAGAACACTGAAGCTTTCTTT

clone size: .
D gene: .
J gene: TRBJ2-7
V gene: TRBV7-2
CDR3 protein: CASSLDTVPLYEQYF
CDR3 DNA: TGTGCCAGCAGCTTAGATACAGTGCCTCTCTACGAGCAGTACTTC

clone size: few
D gene: TRBD2
J gene: TRBJ2-3
V gene: TRBV14
CDR3 protein: CASSLRLAGASDTQYF
CDR3 DNA: TGTGCCAGCAGCCTCCGACTAGCGGGAGCATCGGATACGCAGTATTTT

clone size: .
D gene: TRBD2
J gene: TRBJ2-7
V gene: TRBV4-3
CDR3 protein: CASSKGLAGSSSYEQYF
CDR3 DNA: TGCGCCAGCAGCAAGGGACTAGCGGGATCCTCCTCCTACGAGCAGTACTTC

clone size: .
D gene: TRBD1
J gene: TRBJ2-6
V gene: TRBV2
CDR3 protein: CASRPGTGISGANVLTF
CDR3 DNA: TGTGCCAGCAGACCCGGGACAGGGATCTCTGGGGCCAACGTCCTGACTTTC

clone size: once
D gene: .
J gene: TRBJ2-7
V gene: TRBV6-6
CDR3 protein: CASGIRYEQYF
CDR3 DNA: TGTGCCAGCGGGATTCGGTACGAGCAGTACTTC

clone size: .
D gene: .
J gene: TRBJ2-6
V gene: TRBV5-1
CDR3 protein: CASSIREAGANVLTF
CDR3 DNA: TGCGCCAGCAGCATAAGGGAAGCTGGGGCCAACGTCCTGACTTTC

clone size: .
D gene: .
J gene: TRBJ2-4
V gene: TRBV28
CDR3 protein: CATATGLAKNIQYF
CDR3 DNA: TGTGCCACCGCGACAGGTTTAGCCAAAAACATTCAGTACTTC

clone size: .
D gene: .
J gene: TRBJ2-7
V gene: TRBV25-1
CDR3 protein: CASSGHWGSEQYF
CDR3 DNA: TGTGCCAGCAGTGGGCATTGGGGAAGCGAGCAGTACTTC

clone size: .
D gene: TRBD2
J gene: TRBJ2-5
V gene: TRBV5-1
CDR3 protein: CASSSRLAGGETQYF
CDR3 DNA: TGCGCCAGCAGCAGCCGACTAGCGGGAGGAGAGACCCAGTACTTC

clone size: .
D gene: TRBD2
J gene: TRBJ2-2
V gene: TRBV5-4
CDR3 protein: CASKLKTTSGNTGELFF
CDR3 DNA: TGTGCCAGCAAACTTAAGACGACTAGCGGGAACACCGGGGAGCTGTTTTTT

clone size: few
D gene: TRBD2
J gene: TRBJ2-7
V gene: TRBV18
CDR3 protein: CASSTTSGRSPPYEQYF
CDR3 DNA: TGTGCCAGCTCAACAACTAGCGGGAGATCCCCACCCTACGAGCAGTACTTC

clone size: .
D gene: .
J gene: TRBJ2-3
V gene: TRBV11-3
CDR3 protein: CASSADRDTQYF
CDR3 DNA: TGTGCCAGCAGCGCCGACAGAGATACGCAGTATTTT

clone size: .
D gene: .
J gene: TRBJ2-5
V gene: TRBV18
CDR3 protein: CASSRREETQYF
CDR3 DNA: TGTGCCAGCTCAAGGCGAGAGGAGACCCAGTACTTC

clone size: .
D gene: .
J gene: TRBJ1-5
V gene: TRBV6-5
CDR3 protein: CASRPSLGFNQPQHF
CDR3 DNA: TGTGCCAGCAGGCCCTCTTTGGGGTTCAATCAGCCCCAGCATTTT

clone size: .
D gene: .
J gene: TRBJ1-1
V gene: TRBV19
CDR3 protein: CASSTQSMNTEAFF
CDR3 DNA: TGTGCCAGTAGTACCCAGAGCATGAACACTGAAGCTTTCTTT

clone size: .
D gene: .
J gene: TRBJ2-5
V gene: TRBV18
CDR3 protein: CASSPIRLDQETQYF
CDR3 DNA: TGTGCCAGCTCACCCATAAGACTAGACCAAGAGACCCAGTACTTC

clone size: .
D gene: TRBD1
J gene: TRBJ2-7
V gene: TRBV4-1
CDR3 protein: CASSHQTGSSYEQYF
CDR3 DNA: TGCGCCAGCAGCCACCAGACAGGGAGCTCCTACGAGCAGTACTTC

clone size: .
D gene: .
J gene: TRBJ1-2
V gene: TRBV5-4
CDR3 protein: CASSPGQRDYGYTF
CDR3 DNA: TGTGCCAGCAGCCCTGGACAGCGAGACTATGGCTACACCTTC

clone size: once
D gene: .
J gene: TRBJ2-7
V gene: TRBV15
CDR3 protein: CATSRGGKQYF
CDR3 DNA: TGTGCCACCAGCAGAGGGGGGAAGCAGTACTTC

clone size: few
D gene: .
J gene: TRBJ2-2
V gene: TRBV25-1
CDR3 protein: CASSDRLEGLFF
CDR3 DNA: TGTGCCAGCAGTGACCGACTAGAAGGGCTGTTTTTT